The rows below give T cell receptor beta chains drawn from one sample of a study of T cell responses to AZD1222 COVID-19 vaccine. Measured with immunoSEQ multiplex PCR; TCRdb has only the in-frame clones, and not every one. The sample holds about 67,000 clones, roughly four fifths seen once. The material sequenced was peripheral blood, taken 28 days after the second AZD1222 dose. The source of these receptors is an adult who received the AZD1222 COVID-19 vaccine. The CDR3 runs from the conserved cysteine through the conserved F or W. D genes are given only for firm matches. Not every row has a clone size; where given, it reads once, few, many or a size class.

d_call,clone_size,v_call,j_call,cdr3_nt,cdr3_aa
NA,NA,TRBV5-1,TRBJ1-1,TGCGCCAGCAGCTTGATGGACGGGAACACTGAAGCTTTCTTT,CASSLMDGNTEAFF
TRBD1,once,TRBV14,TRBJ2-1,TGTGCCAGCAGCCTTCGACAGGGGGGTGGAGATGAGCAGTTCTTC,CASSLRQGGGDEQFF
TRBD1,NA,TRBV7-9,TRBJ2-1,TGTGCCAGCAGCTTAGCTTTCACAGGGGATGAGCAGTTCTTC,CASSLAFTGDEQFF
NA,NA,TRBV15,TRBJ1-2,TGTGCCACCAGCAGAGATAAGGCGACAGAGGCTTATGGCTACACCTTC,CATSRDKATEAYGYTF
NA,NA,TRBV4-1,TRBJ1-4,TGCGCCAGCAGCCAGGATGGGACCGAGAATGAAAAACTGTTTTTT,CASSQDGTENEKLFF
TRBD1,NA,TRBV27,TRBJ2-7,TGTGCCAGTTCTCGGACAGGGGGCTACGAGCAGTACTTC,CASSRTGGYEQYF
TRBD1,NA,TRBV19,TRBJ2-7,TGTGCCAGTAGTCCGCAAGCAGGGGGCGAGCAGTACTTC,CASSPQAGGEQYF
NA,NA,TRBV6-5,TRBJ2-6,TGTGCCAGCAGACAGGGCTTACCTGGGGCCAACGTCCTGACTTTC,CASRQGLPGANVLTF
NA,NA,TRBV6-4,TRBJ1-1,TGTGCCAGCAGCTTCAGGGAGGACACTGAAGCTTTCTTT,CASSFREDTEAFF
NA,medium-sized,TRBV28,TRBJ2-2,TGTGCCAGCAGAGAGGGGGGAAACACCGGGGAGCTGTTTTTT,CASREGGNTGELFF
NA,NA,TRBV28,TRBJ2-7,TGTGCCAGCAGTTTAGGAGGGGGCGAGGACGAGCAGTACTTC,CASSLGGGEDEQYF
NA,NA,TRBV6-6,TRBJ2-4,TGTGCCAGCAGTTACTCGACACTAGCCAAAAACATTCAGTACTTC,CASSYSTLAKNIQYF
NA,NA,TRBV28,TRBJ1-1,TGTGCCAGCAGTTTTTACAGGGCGAACACTGAAGCTTTCTTT,CASSFYRANTEAFF
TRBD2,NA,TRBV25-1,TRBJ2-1,TGTGCCAGCAGTGATCCGGGGACTAGCGGGGGGTACAATGAGCAGTTCTTC,CASSDPGTSGGYNEQFF